A selection of T cell receptor beta chains follows, all from one sample in a study of T cell responses to AZD1222 COVID-19 vaccine. Using immunoSEQ multiplex PCR, the repertoire was profiled, and TCRdb retains in-frame clones only, with some absent. The sample includes about 130,000 clones, approximately 94% of them seen just once. Sequencing used peripheral blood, obtained on day 0 of AZD1222 vaccination. The receptors come from an adult in good health. The CDR3 runs from the conserved cysteine through the conserved F or W. A D gene is named only where the DNA matches it firmly. Clone size, where shown, is once, few, many, or a class for clones that have expanded.

j_call d_call clone_size v_call cdr3_aa cdr3_nt
TRBJ1-1 - - TRBV6-5 CASRNTEAFF TGTGCCAGCAGAAACACTGAAGCTTTCTTT
TRBJ2-7 - once TRBV27 CASTSRTASKQYF TGTGCCAGCACCTCTCGGACTGCTAGTAAGCAGTACTTC
TRBJ1-5 - - TRBV19 CASSISWGRSNQPQHF TGTGCCAGTAGTATATCCTGGGGTCGGAGCAATCAGCCCCAGCATTTT
TRBJ1-2 TRBD1 - TRBV7-2 CASSVTQPGQGANYGYTF TGTGCCAGCAGCGTCACCCAACCGGGACAGGGGGCCAACTATGGCTACACCTTC
TRBJ1-1 - - TRBV5-1 CASSLGESTEAFF TGCGCCAGCAGCTTGGGGGAGAGCACTGAAGCTTTCTTT
TRBJ2-2 TRBD2 - TRBV7-9 CASSFRVRGGNHGELFF TGTGCCAGCAGCTTCCGAGTCCGCGGGGGGAATCACGGGGAGCTGTTTTTT
TRBJ2-2 TRBD1 - TRBV7-8 CASSPGQGSIGELFF TGTGCCAGCTCCCCTGGACAGGGTTCGATCGGGGAGCTGTTTTTT
TRBJ1-2 TRBD1 - TRBV7-9 CASSSVSGDSNYGYTF TGTGCCAGCAGCTCAGTAAGTGGGGACAGCAACTATGGCTACACCTTC
TRBJ2-4 - - TRBV18 CASSPSEARNIQYF TGTGCCAGCTCACCAAGTGAGGCCCGAAACATTCAGTACTTC
TRBJ2-1 TRBD1 - TRBV30 CAWAWGDRGRYNEQFF TGTGCCTGGGCGTGGGGGGACAGGGGCCGCTACAATGAGCAGTTCTTC